These 22 T cell receptor beta chains came from one sample sequenced in a study of cytomegalovirus exposure and HLA in healthy donors. The PCR ran on 60 Vbeta and 13 Jbeta primers. Produced via immunoSEQ multiplex PCR; TCRdb's table is partial and in-frame only. This table has about 150,000 clones, more than 80% appearing once. Sequenced input: PBMCs. Source of these receptors: a male donor in good health and CMV-seronegative.

The chain employs TRBV30 and TRBJ2-5; 7 nucleotides match TRBD1. V was pared by 4 bases and J by 11 bases, with 10 bases of the junction left unmatched. The CDR3 contains 12 residues. CDR1 is GTSNPN, CDR2 SVGIG, per germline (reference sequence). The CDR3 DNA reads TGTGCCTGGAATAGGGGGCTGCTGGAGCAGTACTTC. It translates to CAWNRGLLEQYF.

The rearrangement uses TRBV19 and TRBJ1-5; a weak D match, TRBD1 (5 bases). V lost 7 bases to trimming and J lost 6 bases, with 10 bases between them. Germline values: CDR1 LNHDA, CDR2 SQIVND (reference sequence). There are 12 residues in the CDR3. In DNA, the CDR3 is TGTGCCAGTACCCTGGGGGGTCAGCCCCAGCATTTT. It encodes CASTLGGQPQHF.

The V and J genes are TRBV15 and TRBJ1-5; D is undetermined. V lost 0 bases and J lost 2, with 8 bases in between. CDR3 size: 15 residues. The germline V gene has CDR1 LNHNV and CDR2 YYDKDF (reference sequence). This CDR3 reads CATSRDLSGNQPQHF. In DNA form, the CDR3 reads TGTGCCACCAGCAGAGATTTGAGTGGCAATCAGCCCCAGCATTTT. The full variable domain, completed using reference TRBV15 and TRBJ1-5, is DAMVIQNPRYQVTQFGKPVTLSCSQTLNHNVMYWYQQKSSQAPKLLFHYYDKDFNNEADTPDNFQSRRPNTSFCFLDIRSPGLGDTAMYLCATSRDLSGNQPQHFGDGTRLSIL.

This clone was observed a few times. Within the sample, other DNA sequences also encode this same CDR3. J is TRBJ2-5 and V is TRBV6-5; tentatively, D is TRBD1 (5 bases). CDR1 and CDR2 from the germline V gene are MNHEY and SVGAGI. This CDR3 comprises 11 residues. The ends were cut back, 3 bases at V and 7 bases at J, with 6 bases in the middle. In DNA, the CDR3 is TGTGCCAGCAGTTATCAGGGGACCCAGTACTTC. Translated, it gives CASSYQGTQYF.

V is TRBV10-3 and J is TRBJ2-3; 9 nucleotides align to TRBD1. V dropped 0 bases and J dropped 6; count of bases not matched to a gene: 7. The CDR3 runs 16 residues. CDR1 and CDR2 (germline): ENHRY, SYGVKD. The CDR3 loop reads CAISESTGGLTDTQYF. The CDR3 DNA is TGTGCCATCAGTGAGTCGACAGGGGGATTGACGGATACGCAGTATTTT.

The V call is TRBV28, the J call TRBJ2-1; 10 bases are a match to TRBD2. CDR3 length: 16 residues. Trimming took 5 bases from V and 0 from J; bases not matched to a gene: 4. The V gene's germline CDR1 is MDHEN and CDR2 SYDVKM. The CDR3 DNA reads TGTGCCAGCAGTCTCCGGACTAGCGGCTCCTACAATGAGCAGTTCTTC. The encoded protein is CASSLRTSGSYNEQFF.

The genes are TRBV4-2 and TRBJ2-7, with D tentatively TRBD1 (6 bases). Germline values: CDR1 LGHNA, CDR2 YNFKEQ. CDR3 length: 16 amino acids. V dropped 1 base and J dropped 1 base, with 14 bases sitting between them. The DNA of the CDR3 is TGTGCCAGCAGCCAAGTCGGGAAGGGGGTTTCCTACGAGCAGTACTTC. Protein product: CASSQVGKGVSYEQYF.

This clone was recorded a few times. This chain's CDR3 is CASRFLAGGEQYF. The CDR3 bases are TGTGCCAGCAGGTTTTTAGCGGGAGGCGAGCAGTACTTC. This rearrangement joins TRBV5-8 to TRBJ2-7; 10 bases map to TRBD2. The CDR3 extends over 13 amino acids. The ends lost 5 bases at V and 6 bases at J; junction bases unmatched: 5. Per the germline V gene, CDR1 is SGHTS and CDR2 is YDEGEE.

This rearrangement joins TRBV5-6 to TRBJ2-7, with D possibly being TRBD1 (6 bases). Germline lookup yields CDR1 SGHDT and CDR2 YYEEEE. This CDR3 has 13 residues. V was trimmed by 3 bases and J by 7 bases, leaving 14 bases between them. In DNA, the CDR3 is TGTGCCAGCAGCTGGGGGCCAGGTGTAGAGCAGTACTTC. It encodes CASSWGPGVEQYF.

This clone appeared once. The gene calls are TRBV6-4 and TRBJ2-1; maybe TRBD2 (5 bases). This CDR3 region has 13 residues. Germline lookup yields CDR1 MRHNA and CDR2 SNTAGT. Trimming stripped 3 bases from V and 7 bases from J, with 10 bases between. The DNA of the CDR3 is TGTGCCAGCAGTGATAAGAGAGGGAATGAGCAGTTCTTC. Translation gives CASSDKRGNEQFF.

The rearrangement links TRBV5-4 to TRBJ1-2; D is perhaps TRBD1 (6 bases). The CDR3 runs to 13 residues. Trimming took off 7 bases at V and 8 bases at J, with 18 bases between the two ends. CDR1 is SGHNT and CDR2 is YYREEE in the germline V gene (reference sequence). This CDR3 reads CASGKGGVYGYTF. DNA for the CDR3: TGTGCCAGCGGTAAAGGGGGGGTCTACGGCTACACCTTC.

The gene calls are TRBV5-1 and TRBJ2-7; 9 bases fit TRBD2. Germline lookup yields CDR1 SGHRS and CDR2 YFSETQ. There are 16 residues in the CDR3. The V segment lost 3 bases and the J segment 2 bases; nucleotides outside the gene matches: 9. In nucleotides, the CDR3 is TGCGCCAGCAGCTGGGATAGCGGGGGCCTGACCTACGAGCAGTACTTC. This sequence encodes CASSWDSGGLTYEQYF.

The chain recombines TRBV13 with TRBJ2-1; the match to TRBD1 covers 7 bases. V shed 5 bases, J shed 3 bases, and the junction held 7 bases outside the gene matches. This CDR3 has 15 amino acids. CDR1 and CDR2 from the germline V gene are PRHDT and FYEKMQ (reference sequence). The CDR3 nucleotides are TGTGCCAGCAGCCCCCCGGGACAGTTCTACAATGAGCAGTTCTTC. Its protein product is CASSPPGQFYNEQFF.

This rearrangement joins TRBV30 to TRBJ1-1; TRBD1 aligns across 10 bases. Trimming at V came to 2 bases and at J to 3 bases, leaving 6 bases not matched to a gene. The CDR3 sequence is 15 residues long. Germline-derived CDR1 and CDR2 are GTSNPN and SVGIG (reference sequence). CDR3 in DNA: TGTGCCTGGAGTCCCGGGACAGGGGATCACACTGAAGCTTTCTTT. This gives the protein CAWSPGTGDHTEAFF.

The CDR3 DNA reads as TGCGCCAGCAGCCAAGTAGCAGGACAGGGGTCCCACGAGCAGTACTTC. Amino acid sequence: CASSQVAGQGSHEQYF. This chain links TRBV4-1 with TRBJ2-7, with TRBD1 matching 9 bases. V was clipped by 1 base and J by 5 bases; unmatched bases: 9. The CDR3 spans 16 residues. Germline lookup yields CDR1 MGHRA and CDR2 YSYEKL.

The chain uses TRBV5-4 and TRBJ2-5; 9 bases are shared with TRBD2. CDR1 SGHNT and CDR2 YYREEE come from the germline V gene (reference sequence). The CDR3 has 15 residues. Germline trimming cut 3 bases from V and 0 bases from J; bases unmatched to any gene: 3. CDR3 loop: CASSSKRGDQETQYF. The CDR3 DNA reads TGTGCCAGCAGCTCAAAGCGGGGGGACCAAGAGACCCAGTACTTC.

J is TRBJ1-4 and V is TRBV6-6; D gene ambiguous. CDR1 is MNHNY, CDR2 SVGAGI, per germline (reference sequence). Trimming shortened V by 6 bases and J by 8 bases, and 13 bases separated the two germline ends. This CDR3 has 13 amino acids. CDR3 in amino acids: CASSYREREKLFF. The CDR3 DNA reads TGTGCCAGCAGCTATCGGGAGAGAGAAAAACTGTTTTTT.

The CDR3, as DNA: TGTGCCAGCAGTGAACTGTTTCCCTACGAGCAGTACTTC. Translation: CASSELFPYEQYF. The chain is built from TRBV6-1 and TRBJ2-7; D unresolved. Germline V CDR1 and CDR2: MNHNS, SASEGT. The V gene lost 2 bases and the J gene lost 2 bases, with 7 bases spanning the gap. The CDR3 totals 13 residues.

V and J are TRBV14 and TRBJ2-1; TRBD2 aligns across 12 bases. The V gene end was trimmed by 1 base and the J gene end by 1 base; junction bases not matched to a gene: 11. Germline CDR1 is SGHDN and CDR2 is FVKESK. The CDR3 consists of 20 residues. CDR3 sequence reads: CASSQVRGLAGKGSYNEQFF. CDR3 sequence (DNA): TGTGCCAGCAGCCAAGTCCGTGGACTAGCGGGAAAGGGGTCCTACAATGAGCAGTTCTTC.

This clone was counted once. The chain links TRBV10-3 to TRBJ1-2; 7 nucleotides agree with TRBD1. The germline CDR1 and CDR2 sequences are ENHRY and SYGVKD. J lost 6 bases, V lost 4 bases, and 11 bases had no gene match. This CDR3 is built from 15 residues. CDR3 amino acids: CAISGRQGEIHGYTF. CDR3 DNA sequence: TGTGCCATCAGTGGACGACAGGGAGAAATCCATGGCTACACCTTC.

This chain links TRBV7-3 with TRBJ2-2; 9 nucleotides align to TRBD2. The CDR3 is made up of 18 amino acids. CDR1 SGHTA and CDR2 FQGTGA come from the germline V gene. The J segment lost 0 bases and the V segment lost 4 bases, leaving 9 bases of the junction unmatched. The CDR3 reads CASSSAGGAGTNTGELFF. The CDR3 nucleotides read TGTGCCAGCAGCTCCGCGGGAGGGGCGGGGACGAACACCGGGGAGCTGTTTTTT.

V and J are TRBV7-9 and TRBJ2-5; 11 nucleotides match TRBD2. The length of the CDR3 is 16 residues. The V gene's germline CDR1 is SEHNR and CDR2 FQNEAQ (reference sequence). Trimming took 6 bases from V and 4 from J; bases not matched to a gene: 10. The DNA for the CDR3 is TGTGCCAGCAGTCCCTTTAGCGGGGGGGCCCGAGAGACCCAGTACTTC. It yields the protein CASSPFSGGARETQYF.